These 30 T cell receptor beta chains originate from one sample sequenced in a study of blood T cell repertoires in COVID-19. TCRdb's table, derived via immunoSEQ multiplex PCR, lists solely in-frame clones and lacks some. This table holds more than 200,000 clones, approximately 80% found once. Sequencing was performed on peripheral blood. Receptor source: an elderly woman with COVID-19, enrolled during active disease.

This chain connects TRBV30 to TRBJ1-2; the D gene is possibly TRBD1 (6 bases). The CDR3 is 13 amino acids. V gave up 0 bases and J gave up 7 bases, with 12 bases separating them. The germline V gene encodes CDR1 GTSNPN and CDR2 SVGIG (reference sequence). In nucleotides, the CDR3 is TGTGCCTGGAGTGTACAGGGCGTAGGTGGCTACACCTTC. Translated: CAWSVQGVGGYTF.

The CDR3 coding sequence is TGTGCCAGTAGTAGGGCCGCCAATTGGGCCTCTGGAAAGGGGGCCAACGTCCTGACTTTC. Amino acid sequence: CASSRAANWASGKGANVLTF. The genes are TRBV19 and TRBJ2-6, with unresolved D. The CDR3 spans 20 residues. V lost 4 bases, J lost 4 bases, and 26 bases lay in between. Germline CDR1 LNHDA, CDR2 SQIVND (reference sequence).

The V call is TRBV7-2, the J call TRBJ1-4, with TRBD1 matching over 9 bases. The V segment lost 1 base and the J segment 7 bases; nucleotides outside the gene matches: 4. The length of the CDR3 is 15 residues. CDR1 is SGHTA and CDR2 is FQGNSA in the germline V gene. CDR3 region: CASSLVTGGVEKLFF. Here the CDR3 DNA reads TGTGCCAGCAGCTTAGTCACAGGGGGCGTTGAAAAACTGTTTTTT.

This chain links TRBV6-5 with TRBJ2-7; D possibly corresponds to TRBD1 (6 bases). The CDR3 has 16 residues. Trimming cost V 0 bases and J 5 bases, with 17 bases left between them. Germline-derived CDR1 and CDR2 are MNHEY and SVGAGI. The CDR3 bases are TGTGCCAGCAGTTACTCGGTTGAGGGGGTCACCCACGAGCAGTACGTC. It encodes CASSYSVEGVTHEQYV.

The gene calls are TRBV19 and TRBJ1-3; 7 bases are a match to TRBD1. The CDR3 consists of 16 residues. After removal of 5 bases from V and 8 bases from J, the junction contained 15 bases not matched to a gene. CDR1 and CDR2 from the germline V gene are LNHDA and SQIVND (reference sequence). CDR3 sequence: CASSPSGQPLGDTIYF. CDR3 bases: TGTGCCAGTAGTCCATCGGGACAGCCCCTCGGAGACACCATATATTTT.

The CDR3 loop reads CAWSIPRQGGGTQYF. The CDR3 bases are TGTGCCTGGAGTATTCCCCGCCAGGGCGGTGGGACCCAGTACTTC. The rearrangement links TRBV30 to TRBJ2-5; D perhaps matches TRBD1 (5 bases). The CDR3 contains 15 residues. CDR1 is GTSNPN and CDR2 is SVGIG in the germline V gene (reference sequence). With 2 bases removed from V and 7 bases from J, the gap between germline ends came to 20 bases.

The J gene is TRBJ1-6, the V gene TRBV15; 7 bases are shared with TRBD1. V lost 10 bases, J lost 6 bases, and 9 bases stayed unmatched. The CDR3 sequence is 14 residues long. Per the germline V gene, CDR1 is LNHNV and CDR2 is YYDKDF (reference sequence). This CDR3 is CASLGAGGNSPLHF. CDR3 nucleotides: TGTGCCAGCCTAGGTGCAGGGGGTAATTCACCCCTCCACTTT.

Details on this clone: Other DNA sequences of this sample code for an identical CDR3. J is TRBJ2-1 and V is TRBV10-3; 7 nucleotides match TRBD2. CDR3 length equals 12 residues. Trimming at V came to 4 bases and at J to 6 bases, leaving 0 bases not matched to a gene. The germline gives CDR1 ENHRY, CDR2 SYGVKD. The CDR3, as DNA: TGTGCCATCAGTGCGGGGGGCAATGAGCAGTTCTTC. Its translation is CAISAGGNEQFF.

The V call is TRBV6-6, the J call TRBJ1-5; tentative D call: TRBD1 (5 bases). CDR1 and CDR2 (germline): MNHNY, SVGAGI (reference sequence). Trimming removed 6 bases from V and 7 bases from J, with 13 bases in between. This CDR3 is built from 13 residues. The CDR3 nucleotides are TGTGCCAGCAGGATTCTAGGGGCCCAGCCCCAGCATTTT. This encodes CASRILGAQPQHF.

The chain links TRBV10-3 to TRBJ1-1; D gene unclear. The V gene lost 2 bases and the J gene lost 0 bases, with 10 bases spanning the gap. The CDR3 is made up of 15 amino acids. The germline gives CDR1 ENHRY, CDR2 SYGVKD. This chain's CDR3 is CAISETGLMNTEAFF. The CDR3, as DNA: TGTGCCATCAGTGAGACGGGTCTGATGAACACTGAAGCTTTCTTT.

This chain's CDR3 is CASSLNPSGGPYTGELFF. The CDR3 DNA follows: TGTGCCAGCAGCTTAAACCCTAGCGGGGGGCCATACACCGGGGAGCTGTTTTTT. The chain couples TRBV7-3 to TRBJ2-2; 11 nucleotides agree with TRBD2. The CDR3 loop spans 18 amino acids. The germline V gene encodes CDR1 SGHTA and CDR2 FQGTGA. Trimming at V came to 1 base and at J to 3 bases, leaving 7 bases not matched to a gene.

V is TRBV28 and J is TRBJ1-6; D call uncertain. Germline V gene lookup returns CDR1 MDHEN and CDR2 SYDVKM. Between the trimmed V and J ends, which lost 3 bases and 7 bases, there was a span of 13 bases. There are 15 residues in the CDR3. The DNA of the CDR3 is TGTGCCAGCAGTTTCGGCGGAGCTCAGAATTCACCCCTCCACTTT. It specifies CASSFGGAQNSPLHF.

V and J are TRBV5-1 and TRBJ1-1; D is unresolved. The CDR3 is made up of 16 amino acids. CDR1 is SGHRS, CDR2 YFSETQ, per germline. V was trimmed by 0 bases and J by 1 base, leaving 13 bases between them. This chain's CDR3 is CASSLGSSSGNTEAFF. CDR3 in DNA: TGCGCCAGCAGCTTGGGGTCAAGTAGTGGGAACACTGAAGCTTTCTTT.

V is TRBV18 and J is TRBJ1-1; 8 nucleotides agree with TRBD1. In germline, CDR1 is KGHSH, CDR2 LQKENI. The CDR3 spans 17 residues. Unmatched junction bases numbered 17, after V lost 6 bases and J lost 5 bases. CDR3 region: CASSPKEQGAVGTEAFF. CDR3 bases: TGTGCCAGCTCCCCGAAGGAGCAGGGGGCCGTGGGTACTGAAGCTTTCTTT.

The chain has TRBV6-2 or TRBV6-3 and TRBJ2-7, with 8 nucleotides matching TRBD1. The CDR3 covers 16 residues. Trimming removed 1 base from V and 3 bases from J; junction bases left unmatched: 8. Germline V gene lookup returns CDR1 MNHEY and CDR2 SVGEGT. This CDR3 is CASSYLPSGGIYEQYF. In DNA, the CDR3 is TGTGCCAGCAGTTACTTGCCGTCAGGGGGCATCTACGAGCAGTACTTC.

This chain joins TRBV28 and TRBJ2-1; 8 positions agree with TRBD1. The CDR3 has 14 amino acids. Germline V gene data show CDR1 as MDHEN and CDR2 as SYDVKM. V gave up 6 bases and J gave up 8 bases; unmatched junction bases: 9. The CDR3 here is CASRTGQGIDEQFF. In DNA form, the CDR3 reads TGTGCCAGCAGAACAGGACAGGGTATCGATGAGCAGTTCTTC.

This rearrangement joins TRBV11-2 to TRBJ1-2; D unclear. There are 14 residues in the CDR3. Germline V lookup: CDR1 SGHAT, CDR2 FQNNGV. V was shortened by 3 bases and J by 2 bases, with 10 bases between the two germline ends. CDR3 DNA: TGTGCCAGCAGCTTGCCACCACTAAACTATGGCTACACCTTC. This translates into CASSLPPLNYGYTF.

The chain joins TRBV28 to TRBJ1-4, with 7 bases fitting TRBD1. The V segment lost 8 bases and the J segment 6 bases; nucleotides outside the gene matches: 6. The CDR3 is made up of 13 amino acids. CDR1 is MDHEN, CDR2 SYDVKM, per germline. The CDR3 DNA reads TGTGCCAGCCTGAACAGGGGACATGAAAAACTGTTTTTT. Protein: CASLNRGHEKLFF.

This chain joins TRBV25-1 and TRBJ1-4, with 7 positions matching TRBD1. The V gene's germline CDR1 is MGHDK and CDR2 SYGVNS. CDR3 length equals 15 residues. J was trimmed by 7 bases and V by 1 base; bases with no gene match: 6. CDR3 loop: CASSEFGRGTEKLFF. CDR3 DNA sequence: TGTGCCAGCAGTGAATTTGGCAGGGGGACTGAAAAACTGTTTTTT.

The V call is TRBV27, the J call TRBJ2-7, with a possible D match to TRBD2 (6 bases). Trimming cost V 6 bases and J 3 bases, with 15 bases left between them. CDR3 size: 14 residues. CDR1 and CDR2 from the germline V gene are MNHEY and SMNVEV (reference sequence). CDR3 nucleotides: TGTGCCAGCAGGCCGGAGGGGCCCGGCTACGAGCAGTACTTC. Translation gives CASRPEGPGYEQYF.

Worth noting for this clone: At one boundary the junction diverges from the germline segment, which might be a read error. J is TRBJ2-5 and V is TRBV3-1 (or the pseudogene TRBV3-2); 10 bases agree with TRBD2. CDR3 size: 15 residues. Looked up from germline, CDR1 is LGHDT and CDR2 is YNNKEL (reference sequence). CDR3 nucleotides: TGTGCCAGTAGCCATAGCGGGGGGAACCAAGAGACCCAGTACTTC. This codes for CASSHSGGNQETQYF.

V and J are TRBV6-5 and TRBJ1-5; the match to TRBD1 covers 7 bases. Germline lookup yields CDR1 MNHEY and CDR2 SVGAGI. The CDR3 runs to 14 residues. V shed 7 bases and J 7 bases; nucleotides not matched to a gene: 10. The CDR3 reads CASTKGGAGQPQHF. The DNA of the CDR3 is TGTGCCAGCACTAAAGGGGGCGCGGGGCAGCCCCAGCATTTT.

The CDR3 bases are TGTGCCAGCAGTTTGAACAGTCCCTACGAGCAGTACGTC. Protein: CASSLNSPYEQYV. The chain uses TRBV28 and TRBJ2-7; no firm D call. The CDR3 length is 13 residues. Germline CDR1 and CDR2: MDHEN and SYDVKM. Trimming shortened V by 3 bases and J by 2 bases, and 8 bases separated the two germline ends.

This rearrangement joins TRBV4-3 to TRBJ2-1; weak D call: TRBD2 (5 bases). The germline V and J ends were trimmed by 0 bases and 9 bases, with 12 bases remaining between them. Germline V CDR1 and CDR2: LGHNA, YSLEER. The CDR3 sequence is 14 residues long. The CDR3 DNA reads as TGCGCCAGCAGCCAAGATAGTAGAGGGCTTGAGCAGTTCTTC. Amino acid sequence: CASSQDSRGLEQFF.

The chain uses TRBV10-2 and TRBJ2-5; tentatively, D is TRBD2 (6 bases). CDR3 length: 14 residues. Germline assignment: CDR1 WSHSY and CDR2 SAAADI. V lost 8 bases and J lost 4, with 17 bases in between. This CDR3 reads CASRPPAGGETQYF. In DNA, the CDR3 is TGCGCCAGCCGGCCGCCAGCGGGTGGAGAGACCCAGTACTTC.

This clone was observed a single time. The chain has TRBV5-1 and TRBJ1-2; D remains unclear. This CDR3 is built from 14 residues. Trimming pared 3 bases from V and 0 bases from J, leaving 9 bases between. CDR1 is SGHRS and CDR2 is YFSETQ in the germline V gene. The CDR3 is CASSSDGANYGYTF. In DNA form, the CDR3 reads TGCGCCAGCAGCTCAGACGGAGCTAACTATGGCTACACCTTC.

This chain connects TRBV5-1 to TRBJ1-6; 8 nucleotides match TRBD1. Germline loops: CDR1 SGHRS, CDR2 YFSETQ. CDR3 length equals 16 residues. Losses at the gene ends were 3 bases for V and 7 bases for J; bases not matched to a gene: 9. CDR3: CASSSGQGRGNSPLHF. DNA for the CDR3: TGCGCCAGCAGCTCTGGACAGGGTAGAGGCAATTCACCCCTCCACTTT.

This rearrangement joins TRBV5-8 to TRBJ1-4; D not certain. The V end lost 6 bases, the J end lost 7 bases, and 13 bases lay between the germline ends. Looked up from germline, CDR1 is SGHTS and CDR2 is YDEGEE. The CDR3 covers 13 residues. The CDR3 spells CASTLSLSEKLFF. CDR3 bases: TGTGCCAGCACCCTCTCATTGAGTGAAAAACTGTTTTTT. The variable domain in full, completed from reference TRBV5-8 and TRBJ1-4, reads EAGVTQSPTHLIKTRGQQATLRCSPISGHTSVYWYQQALGLGLQFLLWYDEGEERNRGNFPPRFSGRQFPNYSSELNVNALELEDSALYLCASTLSLSEKLFFGSGTQLSVL.

The chain uses TRBV6-6 and TRBJ2-1, with 11 nucleotides matching TRBD2. J gave up 8 bases and V 5 bases, and 11 bases lay outside the gene matches. The CDR3 spans 16 residues. CDR1 and CDR2 (germline): MNHNY, SVGAGI (reference sequence). The CDR3 bases are TGTGCCAGCAGTCAGAATCTAGCGGGGGGCTATGATGAGCAGTTCTTC. The encoded protein is CASSQNLAGGYDEQFF.

The rearrangement joins TRBV28 to TRBJ1-1; 9 bases are shared with TRBD1. Germline V lookup: CDR1 MDHEN, CDR2 SYDVKM. CDR3 length equals 16 residues. J lost 11 bases, V lost 6 bases, and 19 bases had no gene match. The chain's CDR3 is CASSPPQIPGTGLAFF. In DNA form, the CDR3 reads TGTGCCAGCAGCCCCCCTCAGATTCCCGGGACAGGGCTGGCTTTCTTT.